This T cell receptor beta chain was sequenced for a study of shared clonotypes between healthy human individuals. Across the study: Each donor contributed plates that comprised three CD4 naive, three CD4 memory, two CD8 naive and one CD8 memory.

As handled by the study authors: ImmunoSEQ supplied junction-only sequences lacking quality scores, so filtering was different. Data came from immunoSEQ multiplex PCR; TCRdb stores just in-frame clones and leaves some out. V and J calls plus clone size are reproduced from that table; the DNA served to infer D and trimming. The table shows approximately 2.5 million clones, with roughly 93% occurring only once. From germline, CDR1 is MDHEN and CDR2 SYDVKM. Deletions cut 1 base from V and 3 bases from J, with 13 bases between. This CDR3 spans 16 amino acids. This clone occurred once. The sequence was obtained from a man between 18 and 29 years old in good health. Some clones in this sample may be carry-over from other donors' samples. The sequenced material came from naive CD4+ T cells from PBMCs. Stated subset: CD45RA+ positively selected. The rearrangement links TRBV28 to TRBJ1-5; D is unresolved. CDR3 nucleotides: TGTGCCAGCAGTTTATCGTCCGGGGTGAACAATCAGCCCCAGCATTTT. This gives the protein CASSLSSGVNNQPQHF.